This T cell receptor (beta chain) was sequenced for a study of OX40 agonist ivuxolimab in advanced cancers. Study information: Given to patients was ivuxolimab, an agonistic anti-OX40 (CD134) antibody.

Generated by immunoSEQ multiplex PCR, the TCRdb table keeps only in-frame clones and is missing some. The table has about 140,000 clones, more than 85% seen once. CDR1 is MNHNS and CDR2 is SASEGT in the germline V gene. The CDR3 contains 13 residues. Source: CD4+ or CD8+ T cells sorted from blood, taken in a trial of the OX40 agonist ivuxolimab. The clonotype was recovered from an adult with an advanced solid tumor such as melanoma, head and neck, liver or kidney cancer. The V gene is TRBV6-1, the J gene TRBJ2-5; the match to TRBD1 covers 12 bases. The assigned J gene may be wrong: the sequence end matches TRBJ2-7 better. The CDR3 loop is CASGDRGLYEQYF. CDR3 DNA: TGTGCCAGCGGGGACAGGGGGCTCTACGAGCAGTACTTC.